This is a list of T cell receptor beta chains from one sample in a study of shared clonotypes between healthy human individuals. Profiling relied on immunoSEQ multiplex PCR, and the TCRdb table lists in-frame clones only, not all of them. The sample holds 300,000 to 400,000 clones; roughly 87% are singletons and the top ten take around 15%. Sequencing was done on a sample of memory CD8+ T cells sorted from blood. Receptor source: a man in his late teens or twenties in good health. CDR3s include the opening cysteine and the closing phenylalanine or tryptophan. D genes are given only for firm matches. Clone size is stated in some rows and not others, as once, few, many or a class when expanded.

size	V	J	D	DNA	CDR3
.	TRBV30	TRBJ2-3	TRBD1	TGTGCCTGGAGTTTCCGGGACAGAGGTATCACAGATACGCAGTATTTT	CAWSFRDRGITDTQYF
.	TRBV6-1	TRBJ1-5	.	TGTGCCAGCAGTGAACTCCGGGGATATAGCAATCAGCCCCAGCATTTT	CASSELRGYSNQPQHF
.	TRBV10-2	TRBJ2-7	.	TGCGCCAGCGGAAACTACGAGCAGTACTTC	CASGNYEQYF
.	TRBV2	TRBJ1-4	.	TGTGCCAGCAGTGAAAGTCAGCCCAGGGAAAAACTGTTTTTT	CASSESQPREKLFF
once	TRBV29-1	TRBJ2-5	TRBD2	TGCAGCGTTGCCGGACTAGCGGGAGTAGAGACCCAGTACTTC	CSVAGLAGVETQYF
.	TRBV11-2	TRBJ2-3	.	TGTGCCAGCAGCTCCCTCGGGGGGCCGGATACGCAGTATTTT	CASSSLGGPDTQYF
.	TRBV7-9	TRBJ2-3	.	TGTGCCAGCAGACTGAGCACAGATACGCAGTATTTT	CASRLSTDTQYF
.	TRBV4-1	TRBJ2-1	TRBD1	TGCGCCAGCAGCCACGGGACAGGTTACAATGAGCAGTTCTTC	CASSHGTGYNEQFF
.	TRBV27	TRBJ2-7	.	TGTGCCAGCAGTTTAAGGGGAAGCCACGAGCAGTACTTC	CASSLRGSHEQYF
.	TRBV7-9	TRBJ2-5	.	TGTGCCAGCAGCTCCTATGGAGGGGGACCGGGGGAAGAGACCCAGTACTTC	CASSSYGGGPGEETQYF
.	TRBV11-1	TRBJ1-2	TRBD1	TGTGCCAGCAACACCCCCGGGACAGGGACCTCTTACTCCACCTTC	CASNTPGTGTSYSTF
many	TRBV6-5	TRBJ1-2	.	TGTGCCAGCAGCCCGCAGTTGGTGGATGGCTACACCTTC	CASSPQLVDGYTF
.	TRBV6-1	TRBJ2-1	TRBD2	TGTGCCAGCAGTGAACCCCGGGAGGCGGGGACTCACAATGAGCAGTTCTTC	CASSEPREAGTHNEQFF
.	TRBV13	TRBJ1-6	.	TGTGCCAGCAGCTTTGATCCAGGGCGGACCTATAATTCACCCCTCCACTTT	CASSFDPGRTYNSPLHF
once	TRBV4-3	TRBJ2-7	.	TGCGCCAGCAGCCAAGACCGGGAGAGCTCCTACGAGCAGTACTTC	CASSQDRESSYEQYF
once	TRBV5-6	TRBJ2-5	.	TGTGCCGCCGGGTCCTCTTTTGAGACCCAGTACTTC	CAAGSSFETQYF
few	TRBV9	TRBJ2-5	.	TGTGCCAGCAGCGTAGATGTCTCCCGAGGGGAGACCCAGTACTTC	CASSVDVSRGETQYF
.	TRBV27	TRBJ2-3	.	TGTGCCAGCAGACCCTCCGGGGCTAGGCCCGCTATGACGCAGTATTTT	CASRPSGARPAMTQYF
.	TRBV2	TRBJ2-7	.	TGTGCCAGCAGCGCAAGCTCCTACGAGCAGTACTTC	CASSASSYEQYF
.	TRBV7-6	TRBJ2-7	.	TGTGCCAGCAGCTTATCCGGATCCTACGAGCAGTACTTC	CASSLSGSYEQYF
.	TRBV15	TRBJ2-7	.	TGTGCCACCAGCAGAGCCGCTAACTACGAGCAGTACTTC	CATSRAANYEQYF
.	TRBV27	TRBJ2-7	.	TGTGCCAGCAGTGTGCTGACGACGAGCTCCTACGAGCAGTACTTC	CASSVLTTSSYEQYF
.	TRBV27	TRBJ2-1	TRBD2	TGTGCCAGCAGTTCGACTAGCGACTACAATGAGCAGTTCTTC	CASSSTSDYNEQFF
.	TRBV11-2	TRBJ1-2	.	TGTGCCAGCAGCTTAGCGGGGACGGGAAACTATGGCTACACCTTC	CASSLAGTGNYGYTF
.	TRBV29-1	TRBJ1-2	.	TGCAGCGTCCCCGGGCAGGGTTATGGCTACACCTTC	CSVPGQGYGYTF
.	TRBV27	TRBJ2-3	.	TGTGCCAGCACCGCGGCTTTTACAGATACGCAGTATTTT	CASTAAFTDTQYF
.	TRBV4-3	TRBJ1-2	TRBD1	TGCGCCAGCAGCCCGACAGGGAGGGACTATGGCTACACCTTC	CASSPTGRDYGYTF
.	TRBV30	TRBJ2-3	.	TGTGCCTGGAGTCAGGGGAACACAGATACGCAGTATTTT	CAWSQGNTDTQYF
.	TRBV5-1	TRBJ1-1	TRBD1	TGCGCCAGCAGCCTGGCCGGGACAGGAGGTTCTGAAGCTTTCTTT	CASSLAGTGGSEAFF
.	TRBV15	TRBJ1-2	.	TGTGCCACCAGCAGGGGCAGAGGGCAGGGTCACTATGGCTACACCTTC	CATSRGRGQGHYGYTF
.	TRBV5-6	TRBJ1-5	TRBD1	TGTGCCAGCAGCTCTACAGGGGGCCCCCAGCATTTT	CASSSTGGPQHF
.	TRBV30	TRBJ2-7	.	TGTGCCTGGAGTGTAAGCCAGGGAATAGTATACGAGCAGTACTTC	CAWSVSQGIVYEQYF
.	TRBV2	TRBJ1-4	TRBD1	TGTGCCAGCAGTCCCGGGGGACAGTTATATGCAACTAATGAAAAACTGTTTTTT	CASSPGGQLYATNEKLFF
.	TRBV9	TRBJ2-7	.	TGTGCCAGCAGCCCCACTGGCCTTCCTCTCCTTGGATACGAGCAGTACTTC	CASSPTGLPLLGYEQYF
.	TRBV28	TRBJ2-7	.	TGTGCCAGCAGTTCTCAAACTCTAAAACAGGGTGGGGGGCCTTACGAGCAGTACTTC	CASSSQTLKQGGGPYEQYF
.	TRBV7-9	TRBJ2-7	.	TGTGCCAGCACCCTTCAAGTGGCAGGCATCTCCTACGAGCAGTACTTC	CASTLQVAGISYEQYF
.	TRBV19	TRBJ2-1	.	TGTGCCAGTAGTCCCTCGGGGGTAAGCTCCTACAATGAGCAGTTCTTC	CASSPSGVSSYNEQFF
once	TRBV2	TRBJ2-5	.	TGTGCCAGCAGTGATGAAGCTAGGGGGGTAGAGACCCAGTACTTC	CASSDEARGVETQYF
.	TRBV6-5	TRBJ2-7	TRBD1	TGTGCCAGCAGTTACGGACAGGGCGGCGAGCAGTACTTC	CASSYGQGGEQYF
.	TRBV13	TRBJ2-3	.	TGTGCCAGCAGCTTACGGGGTAGAGATACGCAGTATTTT	CASSLRGRDTQYF
.	TRBV5-1	TRBJ1-1	.	TGCGCCAGCAGCTTCGGACAGCTGAACACTGAAGCTTTCTTT	CASSFGQLNTEAFF
.	TRBV13	TRBJ2-5	TRBD2	TGTGCCAGCAGCCAACGACTAGCGGGAAACCAAGAGACCCAGTACTTC	CASSQRLAGNQETQYF
.	TRBV5-1	TRBJ2-7	TRBD1	TGCGCCAGCAGCTTGGGGGACAGGCTTGAGTACGAGCAGTACTTC	CASSLGDRLEYEQYF
.	TRBV25-1	TRBJ2-7	.	TGTGCCAGCAGTGTAGGGGCGTTGGAGCAGTACTTC	CASSVGALEQYF
.	TRBV4-1	TRBJ1-1	.	TGCGCCAGCAGCCACGGGGAGGGTGAAGCTTTCTTT	CASSHGEGEAFF
.	TRBV10-1	TRBJ1-5	.	TGCGCCAGCCCCCCTAATAGCAATCAGCCCCAGCATTTT	CASPPNSNQPQHF
.	TRBV29-1	TRBJ1-2	.	TGCAGCGTTGTTGCAGGCTATGGCTACACCTTC	CSVVAGYGYTF
.	TRBV4-1	TRBJ1-3	.	TGCGCCAGCAGCCAAGGACCGGGCACTTATGGAAACACCATATATTTT	CASSQGPGTYGNTIYF
.	TRBV9	TRBJ1-6	.	TGTGCCAGCAGCCCATATCCTCACTATAATTCACCCCTCCACTTT	CASSPYPHYNSPLHF
.	TRBV30	TRBJ2-2	.	TGTGCCTGGACTGGGACTTACATCGGGGAGCTGTTTTTT	CAWTGTYIGELFF
once	TRBV7-6	TRBJ2-7	TRBD2	TGTGCCAGCAGCCTAGCGGCTTCCTACGAGCAGTACTTC	CASSLAASYEQYF
.	TRBV2	TRBJ2-7	.	TGTGCCAGCAAAAGAAGTTTAACCTACGAGCAGTACTTC	CASKRSLTYEQYF
.	TRBV15	TRBJ2-7	.	TGTGCCACCAGCAGAGGAGTCCAGGGCAACTACGAGCAGTACTTC	CATSRGVQGNYEQYF
few	TRBV7-2	TRBJ1-1	.	TGTGCCAGCAGCTTAGTTACTGGGTCCGCTGAAGCTTTCTTT	CASSLVTGSAEAFF
.	TRBV29-1	TRBJ2-3	TRBD1	TGCAGCGTTGATCAGGGGGTGGATACGCAGTATTTT	CSVDQGVDTQYF
.	TRBV27	TRBJ1-1	TRBD1	TGTGCCACCCGGACAGGGGGAGCTGAAGCTTTCTTT	CATRTGGAEAFF
few	TRBV6-6	TRBJ1-1	TRBD1	TGTGCCAGCAGTAAGGACAGGGGGCGCCTCGGGTCTGAAGCTTTCTTT	CASSKDRGRLGSEAFF
.	TRBV2	TRBJ2-3	.	TGTGCCAGCAGTGAAGGCTCGACTAGCACAGATACGCAGTATTTT	CASSEGSTSTDTQYF